Each of the 27 T cell receptor beta chains below was sequenced from the same sample in a study of blood T cell repertoires in COVID-19 (dated by TCRdb to about 2020). The library was built by means of the immunoSEQ multiplex PCR assay. Not all clones reach the TCRdb copy of this immuneACCESS table, which keeps in-frame sequences only. Checked studies attribute under half of the gap to unresolved V genes and leave the rest unexplained. The sample includes fewer than 250,000 clones, with about 82% observed a single time. 6% to 7% of the sample is held by the ten biggest clonotypes. Sequencing was done on a sample of peripheral blood. Receptors originate from a woman in her sixties with active or convalescent COVID-19.

The chain carries TRBV27 and TRBJ2-7; TRBD2 matches at 12 bases. This CDR3 is 15 amino acids long. The V and J ends lost 4 bases and 4 bases, in that order; junction bases with no gene match: 5. Per germline, CDR1 MNHEY and CDR2 SMNVEV (reference sequence). As DNA, the CDR3 is TGTGCCAGCAGTTCTAGCGGGGGGGCGCTTTACGAGCAGTACGTC. Protein sequence: CASSSSGGALYEQYV.

This rearrangement joins TRBV4-2 to TRBJ1-5; D is possibly TRBD1 (6 bases). V lost 1 base and J 6 bases, leaving 13 bases between the germline ends. The CDR3 contains 15 residues. Germline values: CDR1 LGHNA, CDR2 YNFKEQ. CDR3 DNA: TGTGCCAGCAGCCAAGGAATTACAGGGTTTCAGCCCCAGCATTTT. Its translation: CASSQGITGFQPQHF.

This clone was counted once. The CDR3 nucleotides are TGTGCCATCAGTGACCCTTCGAGCTCCTACGAGCAGTACTTC. Encoded protein: CAISDPSSSYEQYF. This sequence joins TRBV10-3 and TRBJ2-7; D gene ambiguous. The CDR3 contains 14 residues. Germline V CDR1 and CDR2: ENHRY, SYGVKD. V was cut by 3 bases and J by 0 bases, with 9 bases left in between.

This chain uses TRBV9 with TRBJ2-5, with D unclear. V gave up 0 bases and J gave up 2 bases, with 11 bases separating them. The CDR3 runs to 15 residues. Germline V gene data show CDR1 as SGDLS and CDR2 as YYNGEE. The CDR3 bases are TGTGCCAGCAGCGTAGATTTGGCAGTTCAAGAGACCCAGTACTTC. Translation: CASSVDLAVQETQYF.

This chain links TRBV11-2 with TRBJ2-5; 8 positions agree with TRBD1. Trimming cost V 1 base and J 4 bases; bases outside gene matches: 2. The germline CDR1 and CDR2 sequences are SGHAT and FQNNGV. This CDR3 comprises 14 residues. Here the CDR3 DNA reads TGTGCCAGCAGCTTAGGCAGGGGGCCAGAGACCCAGTACTTC. Translating it yields CASSLGRGPETQYF.

This clone has a handful of counts. V and J are TRBV14 and TRBJ1-1; 10 nucleotides line up with TRBD1. From germline, CDR1 is SGHDN and CDR2 FVKESK. The length of the CDR3 is 13 residues. V shed 4 bases and J 4 bases; nucleotides not matched to a gene: 0. The CDR3, as DNA: TGTGCCAGCAGCCGGACAGGGGGCACTGAAGCTTTCTTT. Translated: CASSRTGGTEAFF.

Only one count was recorded for this clone. The chain uses TRBV30 and TRBJ1-2; maybe TRBD1 (5 bases). CDR3 length equals 14 residues. Trimming removed 3 bases from V and 2 bases from J, with 13 bases in between. Germline V lookup: CDR1 GTSNPN, CDR2 SVGIG (reference sequence). This CDR3 is CAWSVRQRNYGYTF. CDR3 nucleotide sequence: TGTGCCTGGAGCGTACGACAGCGAAACTATGGCTACACCTTC.

The rearrangement joins TRBV7-8 to TRBJ2-3, with 9 nucleotides matching TRBD2. The CDR3 covers 20 residues. V dropped 4 bases and J dropped 0; count of bases not matched to a gene: 17. Germline CDR1 reads SGHVS; CDR2 reads FQNEAQ. DNA for the CDR3: TGTGCCAGCAGCTCAGATAGTCGCGCGGGGGGGATACTTAGCACAGATACGCAGTATTTT. Translating gives CASSSDSRAGGILSTDTQYF. The entire variable domain, with the rest obtained from reference TRBV7-8 and TRBJ2-3, is as follows: GAGVSQSPRYKVAKRGQDVALRCDPISGHVSLFWYQQALGQGPEFLTYFQNEAQLDKSGLPSDRFFAERPEGSVSTLKIQRTQQEDSAVYLCASSSDSRAGGILSTDTQYFGPGTRLTVL.

The chain uses TRBV30 and TRBJ1-2; no clear D gene. Germline CDR1 and CDR2: GTSNPN and SVGIG (reference sequence). The CDR3 extends over 12 amino acids. The V end lost 7 bases, the J end lost 2 bases, and 11 bases lay between the germline ends. Here the CDR3 reads CAYTTPNYGYTF. The CDR3 bases are TGTGCCTACACGACACCGAACTATGGCTACACCTTC.

The chain has TRBV29-1 and TRBJ2-1; 11 bases are a match to TRBD2. The J segment lost 7 bases and the V segment lost 6 bases, leaving 20 bases of the junction unmatched. This CDR3 comprises 18 residues. Germline V lookup: CDR1 SQVTM, CDR2 ANQGSEA. The CDR3 here is CSVTRGLAGGAGGNEQFF. For the CDR3, the DNA is TGCAGCGTGACCCGGGGGCTAGCGGGAGGCGCCGGGGGGAATGAGCAGTTCTTC.

The V and J genes are TRBV18 and TRBJ2-3, with D unresolved. V lost 3 bases and J 0 bases, leaving 7 bases between the germline ends. The CDR3 extends over 14 amino acids. Germline lookup yields CDR1 KGHSH and CDR2 LQKENI. Written as DNA, the CDR3 is TGTGCCAGCTCACCGGGCAGAAGCACAGATACGCAGTATTTT. It specifies CASSPGRSTDTQYF.

The rearrangement links TRBV5-1 to TRBJ2-1, with D maybe TRBD2 (6 bases). The germline CDR1 and CDR2 sequences are SGHRS and YFSETQ. There are 14 residues in the CDR3. Deletions cut 5 bases from V and 1 base from J, with 10 bases between. The CDR3 region has the DNA TGCGCCAGCAGACCGGGAGATTCCTACAATGAGCAGTTCTTC. Translating it yields CASRPGDSYNEQFF.

This rearrangement joins TRBV7-2 to TRBJ1-3; 7 bases fit TRBD1. J lost 8 bases, V lost 4 bases, and 5 bases had no gene match. Germline V gene sequence: CDR1 SGHTA, CDR2 FQGNSA. This CDR3 comprises 13 residues. The CDR3 region is CASSSDRVDTIYF. DNA of the CDR3: TGTGCCAGCAGCTCTGACAGGGTCGACACCATATATTTT.

The J gene is TRBJ2-7, the V gene TRBV11-2; weak D call: TRBD1 (5 bases). V was shortened by 5 bases and J by 5 bases, with 13 bases between the two germline ends. There are 13 residues in the CDR3. The germline gives CDR1 SGHAT, CDR2 FQNNGV. This chain's CDR3 is CASSPNQGNEQYF. In nucleotides, the CDR3 is TGTGCCAGCAGCCCCAATCAGGGTAACGAGCAGTACTTC.

The CDR3 DNA follows: TGTGCCACCGAAACAGGGATTAAAGTCTATGGCTACACCTTC. It is translated as CATETGIKVYGYTF. The rearrangement links TRBV28 to TRBJ1-2, with D maybe TRBD1 (6 bases). V was clipped by 10 bases and J by 4 bases, with 19 bases between them. Germline CDR1 is MDHEN and CDR2 is SYDVKM. This CDR3 spans 14 amino acids.

The chain employs TRBV7-9 and TRBJ2-3; 8 bases are a match to TRBD2. Trimming at V came to 2 bases and at J to 8 bases, leaving 12 bases not matched to a gene. The CDR3 runs to 16 residues. Germline CDR1 reads SEHNR; CDR2 reads FQNEAQ (reference sequence). CDR3 sequence reads: CASSLHGGRISGTQYF. For the CDR3, the DNA is TGTGCCAGCAGCTTACACGGCGGGAGGATAAGCGGTACGCAGTATTTT.

V usage is TRBV6-1 and J usage is TRBJ1-6; possible D gene TRBD1, 5 bases. Deletions cut 3 bases from V and 10 bases from J, with 19 bases between. The CDR3 runs 16 residues. CDR1 and CDR2 from the germline V gene are MNHNS and SASEGT. This CDR3 reads CASSDPIPRVESPLHF. CDR3 nucleotides: TGTGCCAGCAGTGACCCCATCCCCAGGGTGGAATCACCCCTCCACTTT.

The CDR3 is CASSIDSYSPLHF. The CDR3 nucleotides are TGTGCCAGTAGTATAGACAGTTATTCACCCCTCCACTTT. The rearrangement joins TRBV19 to TRBJ1-6, with unresolved D. Per germline, CDR1 LNHDA and CDR2 SQIVND (reference sequence). V dropped 0 bases and J dropped 8 bases, with 5 bases sitting between them. This CDR3 contains 13 residues.

The chain joins TRBV4-1 to TRBJ1-5; 7 positions agree with TRBD1. CDR3 length equals 17 residues. CDR1 and CDR2 (germline): MGHRA, YSYEKL. With 0 bases clipped from V and 3 bases from J, the junction kept 8 bases outside the gene matches. CDR3 protein: CASSQDRRGANNQPQHF. Written as DNA, the CDR3 is TGCGCCAGCAGCCAAGATCGCAGGGGGGCTAACAATCAGCCCCAGCATTTT.

This chain joins TRBV19 and TRBJ1-1; 10 bases map to TRBD1. The germline V gene has CDR1 LNHDA and CDR2 SQIVND (reference sequence). The CDR3 loop spans 15 amino acids. Losses at the gene ends were 3 bases for V and 7 bases for J; bases not matched to a gene: 8. CDR3 bases: TGTGCCAGTAGTATGCGTGTGGGACAGGGGAGTGAAGCTTTCTTT. Translation: CASSMRVGQGSEAFF.

The rearrangement links TRBV10-3 to TRBJ1-1; no firm D call. V lost 0 bases to trimming and J lost 2 bases, with 10 bases between them. CDR1 and CDR2 (germline): ENHRY, SYGVKD. The CDR3 is made up of 15 amino acids. The CDR3 DNA sequence: TGTGCCATCAGTGAGTCAGGCGGATACAACACTGAAGCTTTCTTT. The encoded protein is CAISESGGYNTEAFF.

This clone was recorded a few times. The rearrangement uses TRBV7-2 and TRBJ2-2; D gene uncertain. The germline V gene encodes CDR1 SGHTA and CDR2 FQGNSA. This CDR3 is 14 amino acids long. Trimming stripped 1 base from V and 1 base from J, with 4 bases between. The CDR3 reads CASSLVRNTGELFF. DNA of the CDR3: TGTGCCAGCAGCTTAGTCAGGAACACCGGGGAGCTGTTTTTT.

The chain recombines TRBV18 with TRBJ1-2; TRBD1 matches at 7 bases. Germline V lookup: CDR1 KGHSH, CDR2 LQKENI. The CDR3 is 17 amino acids. The V and J ends lost 2 bases and 1 base, in that order; junction bases with no gene match: 10. The CDR3 coding sequence is TGTGCCAGCTCACCATTACCCGGGACAGATGTTAACTATGGCTACACCTTC. Its protein product is CASSPLPGTDVNYGYTF.

The chain links TRBV6-1 to TRBJ2-7, with TRBD1 identical over 8 bases. With V trimmed by 4 bases and J by 2 bases, 10 bases remained unmatched. Germline loops: CDR1 MNHNS, CDR2 SASEGT. This CDR3 is built from 16 residues. The CDR3 is CASSAPLAGGTYEQYV. For the CDR3, the DNA is TGTGCCAGCAGTGCCCCGCTGGCAGGGGGCACCTACGAGCAGTACGTC.

V gene TRBV11-3 combines with J gene TRBJ2-1, with D maybe TRBD2 (6 bases). The CDR3 contains 15 residues. Trimming left V 2 bases short and J 7 bases short, with 15 bases between. Germline CDR1 SGHNT, CDR2 YENEEA. The CDR3 nucleotides read TGTGCCAGCAGCTTAAGACTAGTCAGAGGGAATGAGCAGTTCTTC. This sequence encodes CASSLRLVRGNEQFF.

This clone was observed once. The chain recombines TRBV14 with TRBJ2-5; TRBD1 might be the D (6 bases). The germline CDR1 and CDR2 sequences are SGHDN and FVKESK. V was trimmed by 2 bases and J by 5 bases, leaving 12 bases between them. The CDR3 covers 14 residues. For the CDR3, the DNA is TGTGCCAGCAGCCAAATGACAGGATTGGAGACCCAGTACTTC. Its translation: CASSQMTGLETQYF.

The rearrangement uses TRBV11-3 and TRBJ1-1; D remains unclear. The CDR3 length is 14 residues. Germline CDR1 is SGHNT and CDR2 is YENEEA. V dropped 5 bases and J dropped 11 bases, with 21 bases sitting between them. CDR3 protein: CASSGLRNGGSAFF. CDR3 DNA sequence: TGTGCCAGCAGCGGACTGCGGAACGGCGGGAGCGCTTTCTTT.